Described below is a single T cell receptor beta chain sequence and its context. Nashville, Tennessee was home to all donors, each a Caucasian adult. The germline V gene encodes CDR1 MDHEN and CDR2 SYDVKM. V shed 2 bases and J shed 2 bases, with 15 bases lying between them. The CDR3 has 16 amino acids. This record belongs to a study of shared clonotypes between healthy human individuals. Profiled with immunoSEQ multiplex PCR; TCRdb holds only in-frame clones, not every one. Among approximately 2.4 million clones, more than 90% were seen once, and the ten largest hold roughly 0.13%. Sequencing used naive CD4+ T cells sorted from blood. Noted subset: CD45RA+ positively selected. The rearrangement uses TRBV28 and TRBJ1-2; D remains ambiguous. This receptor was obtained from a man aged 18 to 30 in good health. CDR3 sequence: CASSLQAILRNYGYTF. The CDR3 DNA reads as TGTGCCAGCAGTTTACAGGCGATTCTAAGGAACTATGGCTACACCTTC.